The clone carrying this T cell receptor (beta chain) was found many times. The antigen is unknown. As healthy controls, volunteers from a blood bank in Maryland, USA, were used. This sample is part of a study of neurological immune-mediated disorders. Notes on the study in general: HTLV-1-associated myelopathy had the most TCR clonal expansion, while multiple sclerosis had the least, a level that fell below healthy controls.

TCRdb reprocessed the 5' RACE reads with MiXCR, giving one entry per CDR3 protein. The repertoire has 35,000 to 45,000 distinct CDR3 sequences, 6% to 8.5% of them found once; the top ten carry roughly 4.3%. This CDR3 has 15 residues. The germline gives CDR1 LNHNV, CDR2 YYDKDF (reference sequence). Trimming removed 5 bases at V and 4 bases at J, with 12 bases between. This chain connects TRBV15 to TRBJ1-6; D may be TRBD1 (5 bases). The clonotype comes from a woman aged 40 to 49 in good health. Sequencing used PBMCs. CDR3 residues: CATSEDGGYNSPLHF. In nucleotides, the CDR3 is TGTGCCACCAGCGAAGATGGGGGTTATAATTCACCCCTCCACTTT.